Listed here is a single T cell receptor (beta chain). At the DNA level, this CDR3 is encoded by other sequences in the same sample as well. Trimming cost V 0 bases and J 4 bases; bases outside gene matches: 5. Germline V gene data show CDR1 as MNHEY and CDR2 as SVGAGI. This CDR3 is 15 amino acids long. Cohorts were assigned according to the clinical history that participants reported. The sample originates from a study of blood T cell repertoires in COVID-19. Method: immunoSEQ multiplex PCR; TCRdb's copy keeps in-frame clones and lacks some. The profile shows a few hundred thousand clones, approximately 80% of them singletons.

The TCR comes from a woman in her thirties or forties with acute COVID-19. The chain combines TRBV6-5 with TRBJ2-5, with 7 positions matching TRBD1. Source material: PBMCs or T cells enriched from blood (not recorded which). The chain's CDR3 is CASSYSGGRGETQYF. The CDR3 DNA is TGTGCCAGCAGTTACTCAGGGGGCCGGGGAGAGACCCAGTACTTC.